The clone carrying this T cell receptor (beta chain) showed up many times. What it recognizes is unknown. The sample is drawn from a study of Graves' ophthalmopathy and Graves' hyperthyroidism. Study-wide background: No treatment had been given when peripheral blood was collected at initial diagnosis.

Germline CDR1 reads SGHVS; CDR2 reads FQNEAQ. V was trimmed by 6 bases and J by 4 bases, leaving 21 bases between them. The CDR3 sequence is 16 residues long. General study points: Using a 13-signature model, the authors split ophthalmopathy from stable hyperthyroidism, with about 90% sensitivity and 70% to 83% specificity. Among thyroid clonotypes expanded above 0.001 frequency, most also appeared in blood.

Amplified TCR beta CDR3 regions were obtained using RNA transcripts as template. After a first-round RT-PCR with HTBI primers, a second-round multiplex PCR was run. TCRdb called the multiplex PCR reads again in MiXCR, with one record for every CDR3 protein. Among just over 400,000 distinct CDR3 sequences listed, around 21% were seen once. This rearrangement joins TRBV7-8 to TRBJ2-5; tentatively, D is TRBD1 (6 bases). The sample taken for sequencing was peripheral blood. This clonotype originated in a woman in her late teens or twenties with stable Graves' hyperthyroidism. Written as DNA, the CDR3 is TGTGCCAGCAGGCGGACCGGGACACCTCTAAGAGAGACCCAGTACTTC. It is translated as CASRRTGTPLRETQYF.